This T cell receptor (beta chain) was captured by sequencing in a study of somatic mutations in cytotoxic T cells in rheumatoid arthritis. Study information: Patient blood (approximately 30 ml EDTA) was drawn right after diagnosis, before any treatment.

Per the authors' pipeline: Of patient CD8+ clones exceeding 1%, few matched published virus-specific TCRB sequences. Sequenced by immunoSEQ multiplex PCR; TCRdb stores in-frame clones only, minus some. V and J calls and clone size are copied from that table; D and trimming were computed from the DNA. The table has roughly 2,700 clones, about nine tenths seen once; the top ten hold 30% to 35%. Purity of the CD4+ and CD8+ cells, isolated by positive magnetic bead selection, was checked by flow cytometry. This CDR3 has 15 amino acids. The V gene's germline CDR1 is ENHRY and CDR2 SYGVKD. J gave up 1 base and V 1 base, and 3 bases lay outside the gene matches.

This TCR was recovered from a woman aged 55-70 years with rheumatoid arthritis. The V and J genes are TRBV10-3 and TRBJ2-5; TRBD1 matches at 7 bases. Sequencing was performed on CD8+ T cells sorted from blood. CDR3 loop: CAISEFGTVQETQYF. CDR3 DNA sequence: TGTGCCATCAGTGAGTTCGGGACAGTCCAAGAGACCCAGTACTTC.